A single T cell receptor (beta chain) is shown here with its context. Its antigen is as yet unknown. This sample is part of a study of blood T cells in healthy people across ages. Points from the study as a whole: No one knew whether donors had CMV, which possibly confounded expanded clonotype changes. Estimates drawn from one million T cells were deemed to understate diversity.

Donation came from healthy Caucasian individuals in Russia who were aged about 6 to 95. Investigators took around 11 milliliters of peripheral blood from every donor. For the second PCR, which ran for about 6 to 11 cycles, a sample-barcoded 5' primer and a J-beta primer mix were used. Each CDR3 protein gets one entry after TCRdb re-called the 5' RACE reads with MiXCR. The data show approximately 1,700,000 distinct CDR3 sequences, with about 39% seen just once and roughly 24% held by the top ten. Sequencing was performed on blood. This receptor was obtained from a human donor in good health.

CDR3 in amino acids: CATSAASEETQYF. In nucleotides, the CDR3 is TGTGCCACCAGTGCTGCCTCCGAGGAGACCCAGTACTTC. The rearrangement links TRBV24-1 to TRBJ2-5, with D unresolved. Looked up from germline, CDR1 is KGHDR and CDR2 is SFDVKD. The germline V and J ends were trimmed by 5 bases and 5 bases, with 11 bases remaining between them. The CDR3 totals 13 residues.